This paragraph reports one T cell receptor beta chain. Its antigen is not identified. The source of the sample is a study of CXCR3-negative and CXCR3-positive naive CD8 T cells. The CDR3 sequence is 17 residues long. Findings of the study overall: Diversity was high in both naive subsets and much lower in memory cells. CXCR3-positive naive cells carried more hydrophobic TRB CDR3s than CXCR3-negative naive cells did.

The libraries of TRB cDNA were prepared using 5' RACE with UMI labels. TCRdb re-called the 5' RACE reads and shows each CDR3 protein once, DNA omitted. This sample's table reports about 120,000 distinct CDR3 sequences. The receptor comes from a human donor in good health. Some clones in this sample may be carry-over from other donors' samples. The V gene is TRBV12-3 or TRBV12-4, the J gene TRBJ2-1; TCRdb selects TRBD2, and the lack of DNA leaves this call unchecked. Source material: naive CXCR3+ CD8+ T cells from blood. Subset specified: CD45RO-CCR7+CD27+CD95- naive CD8+ T cells expressing CXCR3 (TNR3+). This CDR3 reads CASSFRLREGSYNEQFF.